This paragraph covers one TCR beta chain sequence. The target of this receptor is not known. No base qualities exist here, and no much larger clone lies one base off it. RNA was extracted with the RNeasy kit and about 0.5 to 1 ug was reverse transcribed using random hexamers. The immunoSEQ multiplex PCR assay, covering 54 Vbeta and 13 Jbeta segments, was used to amplify TCR beta CDR3 regions. PCR amplification bias was corrected using a synthetic template baseline for primer optimization and computational correction. The original methods were these. Reads were assigned to V, D and J genes according to IMGT and analyzed in immunoSEQ Analyzer, with only productive sequences retained. Clonality was calculated as one minus the Shannon entropy normalized by log2 of the number of productive unique sequences. For each patient and control, public and private clones were evaluated among the 100 most prevalent clones. Clones were defined as Susac-specific when absent from the healthy and MS cohorts, from about a thousand published viral clones and from other ImmuneACCESS disease sequences. In-frame beta chains were kept once TCRdb had trimmed the public reads at Q25 with fastp and called clones with MiXCR. Records with the same CDR3 protein are collapsed into one entry carrying the most frequent genes and DNA. TCRdb, not the authors, supplied the V and J calls. In this sample the table shows over 200,000 distinct CDR3 sequences, 85% to 95% of which occur a single time. Approximately 0.082% of the sample belongs to the ten largest clones.

Peripheral blood CD8+ and CD4+ T cells from healthy donors, Susac syndrome patients and multiple sclerosis patients were profiled using high-throughput TCR beta sequencing. Treatment-naive patients with stable or active relapsing-remitting disease fulfilling revised McDonald criteria were used as multiple sclerosis controls. Bulk CD8+ and CD4+ T cells were purified by magnetic negative isolation, whereas CD8+ TEMRA cells were enriched by FACS. Blood was drawn into EDTA tubes, processed within 24 hours, and PBMCs were isolated by density gradient centrifugation. PBMCs destined for TCR sequencing were cryopreserved in liquid nitrogen and later thawed in a 37 °C water bath. A purity of at least 90% was achieved for sorted or isolated CD4+, CD8+ and CD8+ TEMRA cells. This record belongs to a study of CD8 T cells in Susac syndrome (dated by TCRdb to the late 2010s). Background for the entire study: The study used repertoire sequencing to test whether antigen drove CD8+ T cell activation and differentiation in Susac syndrome. The full study reports these points: The number of individuals in the TCR sequencing and HLA analysis was acknowledged as relatively small.

V and J are truncated by 3 bases and 1 base respectively, leaving an intervening sequence of 8 bases. From a lookup of the germline V gene, CDR1 and CDR2 are SGDLS and YYNGEE. The CDR3 has 14 amino acids, counting the end cysteine and phenylalanine. This entry keeps only the CDR3 DNA: 42 bases, framed from base 1. The sequenced material came from CD4+ T cells from PBMCs. This receptor chain uses TRBV9 and TRBJ1-3; no confident D gene assignment can be made. This receptor was identified in a human donor with multiple sclerosis. The DNA sequence is given as TGTGCCAGCAGCGCGACGCTTTCTGGAAACACCATATATTTT. Its coded protein is CASSATLSGNTIYF. Reference TRBV9 and TRBJ1-3 proteins supply the regions before and after the CDR3; the full variable domain is: DSGVTQTPKHLITATGQRVTLRCSPRSGDLSVYWYQQSLDQGLQFLIQYYNGEERAKGNILERFSAQQFPDLHSELNLSSLELGDSALYFCASSATLSGNTIYFGEGSWLTVV.